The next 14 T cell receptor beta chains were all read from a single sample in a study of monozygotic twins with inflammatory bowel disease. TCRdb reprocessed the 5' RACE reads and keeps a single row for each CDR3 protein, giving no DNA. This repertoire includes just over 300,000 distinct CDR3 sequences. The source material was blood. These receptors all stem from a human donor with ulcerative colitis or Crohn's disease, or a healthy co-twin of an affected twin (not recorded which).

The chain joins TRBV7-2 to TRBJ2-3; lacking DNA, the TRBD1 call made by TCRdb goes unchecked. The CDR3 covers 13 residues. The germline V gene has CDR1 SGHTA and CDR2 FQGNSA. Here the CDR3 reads CASITRGVNTQYF.

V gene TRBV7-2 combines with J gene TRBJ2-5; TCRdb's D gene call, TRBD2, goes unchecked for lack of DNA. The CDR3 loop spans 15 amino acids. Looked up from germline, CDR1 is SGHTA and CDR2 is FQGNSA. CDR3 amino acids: CASSFPAGGGETQYF.

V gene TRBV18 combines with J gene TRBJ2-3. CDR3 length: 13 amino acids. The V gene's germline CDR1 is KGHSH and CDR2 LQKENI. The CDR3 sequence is CASSPRREDTQYF.

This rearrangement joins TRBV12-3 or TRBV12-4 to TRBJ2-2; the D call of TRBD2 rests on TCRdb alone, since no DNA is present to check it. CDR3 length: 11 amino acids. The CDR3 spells CASMRVGELFF.

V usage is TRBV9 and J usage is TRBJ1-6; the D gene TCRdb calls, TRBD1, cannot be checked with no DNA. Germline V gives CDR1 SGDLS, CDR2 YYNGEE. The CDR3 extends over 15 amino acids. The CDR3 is CASSAGQGGNSPLHF.

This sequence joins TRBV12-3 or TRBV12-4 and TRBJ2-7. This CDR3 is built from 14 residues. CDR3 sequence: CASSLAVLGYEQYF.

CDR3 residues: CAISDSGGSYEQYF. The chain combines TRBV10-3 with TRBJ2-7. The CDR3 is made up of 14 amino acids. CDR1 is ENHRY and CDR2 is SYGVKD in the germline V gene.

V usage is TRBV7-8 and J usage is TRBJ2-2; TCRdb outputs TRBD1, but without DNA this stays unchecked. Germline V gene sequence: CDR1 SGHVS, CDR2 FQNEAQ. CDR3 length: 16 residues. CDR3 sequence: CASSFRGDRDGGELFF.

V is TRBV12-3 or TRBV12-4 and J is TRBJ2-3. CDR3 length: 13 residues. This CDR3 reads CASSLNTADTQYF.

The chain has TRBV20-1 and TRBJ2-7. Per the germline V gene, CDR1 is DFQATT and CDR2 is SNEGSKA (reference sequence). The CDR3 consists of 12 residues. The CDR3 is CSASEEAYEQYF.

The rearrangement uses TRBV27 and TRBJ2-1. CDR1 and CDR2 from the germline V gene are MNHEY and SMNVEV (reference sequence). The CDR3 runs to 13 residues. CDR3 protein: CASSFDSYNEQFF.

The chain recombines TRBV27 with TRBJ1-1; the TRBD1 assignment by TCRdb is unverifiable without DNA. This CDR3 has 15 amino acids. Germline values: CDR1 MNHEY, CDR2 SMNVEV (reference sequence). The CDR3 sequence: CASGLGGGLNTEAFF.

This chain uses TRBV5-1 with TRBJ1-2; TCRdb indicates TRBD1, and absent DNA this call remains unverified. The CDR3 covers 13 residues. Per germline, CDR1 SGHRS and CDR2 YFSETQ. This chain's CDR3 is CASSSTGMTRDTF.

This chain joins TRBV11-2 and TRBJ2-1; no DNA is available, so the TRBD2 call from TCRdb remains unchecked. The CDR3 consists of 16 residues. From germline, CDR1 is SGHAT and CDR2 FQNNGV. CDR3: CASSLRTSGPNNEQFF.